This TCR beta chain was recovered during a study of CD8+CD57+ T cells in acquired aplastic anemia. Study-level findings and limits: Between patients and controls, CD8+ Simpson's diversity did not vary significantly.

Sequencing involved patients with CD8+CD57+ cell expansion previously shown by flow cytometry. CDR1 and CDR2 from the germline V gene are SNHLY and FYNNEI. V lost 5 bases, J lost 2 bases, and 12 bases lay in between. CDR3 size: 15 residues. CDR3 and TCR beta VDJ profiling relied on genomic DNA as the template. Using its own MiXCR run on the reads, TCRdb lists one record per CDR3 protein. The repertoire includes fewer than 200,000 distinct CDR3 sequences, around half of them detected once, and approximately 1% sits in the top ten. This clonotype showed up just a few times. Its antigen is undetermined. The receptor's source is a human donor with aplastic anemia. The sample was sorted CD4+, CD8+, or CD8+CD57+ T cells (not recorded which) from PBMCs. The chain is built from TRBV2 and TRBJ1-4; tentatively, D is TRBD1 (5 bases). The CDR3 region is CASSSTGRTNEKLFF. The CDR3 bases are TGTGCCAGCAGTTCCACGGGACGTACTAATGAAAAACTGTTTTTT.